These 17 T cell receptor beta chains came from one sample sequenced in a study of neurological immune-mediated disorders. In TCRdb, the 5' RACE reads were re-called with MiXCR into one record per CDR3 protein. The sample carries approximately 70,000 distinct CDR3 sequences, roughly a tenth recorded once. Time point of the sample: longitudinal time-point 1 (baseline). Sequencing used PBMCs. These receptors all stem from a man aged 30 to 39 in good health.

The sample holds many counts of this clonotype. The rearrangement uses TRBV28 and TRBJ1-6, with a tentative D call TRBD1 (5 bases). The V gene's germline CDR1 is MDHEN and CDR2 SYDVKM. The CDR3 has 13 residues. Trimming stripped 7 bases from V and 8 bases from J, with 12 bases between. The DNA for the CDR3 is TGTGCCAGCACCAGGGAATATTATTCACCCCTCCACTTT. Protein: CASTREYYSPLHF.

As regards this clonotype: The CDR3 does not close with the conserved phenylalanine or tryptophan, likely indicating a read error. The chain employs TRBV20-1 and TRBJ2-7; TRBD2 aligns across 11 bases. This CDR3 region has 18 residues. Germline V gene sequence: CDR1 DFQATT, CDR2 SNEGSKA (reference sequence). V shed 6 bases and J 4 bases; nucleotides not matched to a gene: 20. The CDR3 DNA follows: TGCAGTGCCCTGGCACGGCAGGGCACTAGCGGGAGTTGGTACGAGCAGTACTTA. As protein: CSALARQGTSGSWYEQYL.

This clonotype was counted many times. V and J are TRBV5-1 and TRBJ2-7; D may be TRBD2 (6 bases). V shed 5 bases and J shed 6 bases, with 21 bases lying between them. Looked up from germline, CDR1 is SGHRS and CDR2 is YFSETQ. This CDR3 spans 15 amino acids. The CDR3, as DNA: TGCGCCAGCAGGGAGCTAGCGACCCACGACTCCGAGCAGTACTTC. It is translated as CASRELATHDSEQYF.

This clonotype appeared many times. This chain connects TRBV5-1 to TRBJ2-3; D might be TRBD1 or TRBD2, each matching 5 bases. Trimming shortened V by 6 bases and J by 0 bases, and 20 bases separated the two germline ends. The CDR3 is 17 residues long. CDR1 and CDR2 (germline): SGHRS, YFSETQ. CDR3 region: CASNYDGTASSTDTQYF. Here the CDR3 DNA reads TGCGCCAGCAACTATGACGGGACGGCGTCTAGCACAGATACGCAGTATTTT.

This clonotype was counted ten times or more. The J gene is TRBJ2-1, the V gene TRBV30; 7 bases match TRBD1. Germline trimming cut 2 bases from V and 8 bases from J; bases unmatched to any gene: 6. This CDR3 is 13 amino acids long. Germline V lookup: CDR1 GTSNPN, CDR2 SVGIG (reference sequence). CDR3 sequence (DNA): TGTGCCTGGAGTTCCGACAGGGACGATGAGCAGTTCTTC. Translated, it gives CAWSSDRDDEQFF.

Ten or more counts support this clonotype. J is TRBJ2-4 and V is TRBV6-5, with TRBD1 identical over 9 bases. V shed 6 bases, J shed 8 bases, and the junction held 2 bases outside the gene matches. This CDR3 has 12 residues. Germline-derived CDR1 and CDR2 are MNHEY and SVGAGI. CDR3 bases: TGTGCCAGCAGAGACAGGGGGGACATTCAGTACTTC. It codes for CASRDRGDIQYF.

This clonotype was found many times. V and J are TRBV28 and TRBJ2-3; D unclear. V gave up 5 bases and J gave up 4 bases, with 10 bases separating them. The CDR3 is 13 residues long. CDR1 and CDR2 (germline): MDHEN, SYDVKM. In nucleotides, the CDR3 is TGTGCCAGCAGTACTTCTCGGTCAGATACGCAGTATTTT. This codes for CASSTSRSDTQYF.

This clonotype was seen repeatedly, ten times or more. The chain has TRBV7-9 and TRBJ2-2; no definite D call. Trimming cost V 5 bases and J 7 bases, with 11 bases left between them. This CDR3 has 13 residues. The germline V gene has CDR1 SEHNR and CDR2 FQNEAQ (reference sequence). The CDR3 sequence is CASSPVRGGELFF. The CDR3, as DNA: TGTGCCAGCAGCCCCGTTCGAGGCGGGGAGCTGTTTTTT.

In its sample, this clonotype was seen many times. V usage is TRBV5-1 and J usage is TRBJ2-7; 7 bases map to TRBD2. V shed 4 bases and J 4 bases; nucleotides not matched to a gene: 5. CDR1 is SGHRS and CDR2 is YFSETQ in the germline V gene. The CDR3 is 13 residues long. CDR3 loop: CASSQWGGYEQYF. The CDR3 coding sequence is TGCGCCAGCAGCCAATGGGGGGGGTACGAGCAGTACTTC.

Note on this clonotype: This may come from a read error, since a much larger clone is one base off. In DNA, the CDR3 is TGTGCCAGCAGCTTACTGAGAGAGACCTACGAGCAGTACTTC. This sequence encodes CASSLLRETYEQYF. The rearrangement uses TRBV7-8 and TRBJ2-7, with unresolved D. This CDR3 comprises 14 residues. The V end lost 2 bases, the J end lost 2 bases, and 10 bases lay between the germline ends. CDR1 and CDR2 (germline): SGHVS, FQNEAQ.

This clonotype was found a few times. This chain uses TRBV29-1 with TRBJ2-3, with 9 bases lining up with TRBD1. The germline CDR1 and CDR2 sequences are SQVTM and ANQGSEA. The V segment lost 7 bases and the J segment 0 bases; nucleotides outside the gene matches: 5. The CDR3 extends over 14 amino acids. CDR3 bases: TGCAGCGCGGCGGACAGGGGCAGCACAGATACGCAGTATTTT. Translation: CSAADRGSTDTQYF.

This clonotype was counted a few times. V gene TRBV18 combines with J gene TRBJ1-5, with 10 bases that match TRBD1. CDR1 KGHSH and CDR2 LQKENI come from the germline V gene. The CDR3 sequence is 15 residues long. The junction had 1 base not matched to a gene; V was cut back by 3 bases and J by 2 bases. CDR3 sequence (DNA): TGTGCCAGCTCACCCGGGACAGGGGGCAATCAGCCCCAGCATTTT. This codes for CASSPGTGGNQPQHF.

This clonotype was seen repeatedly, ten times or more. The chain links TRBV12-3 or TRBV12-4 to TRBJ1-2; D possibly corresponds to TRBD1 (6 bases). The CDR3 totals 13 residues. Trimming cost V 6 bases and J 2 bases, with 10 bases left between them. Here the CDR3 reads CASRLDRNYGYTF. The DNA of the CDR3 is TGTGCCAGCAGGCTCGACAGGAACTATGGCTACACCTTC.

This clonotype was observed many times. The chain links TRBV29-1 to TRBJ2-5; D is possibly TRBD1 (5 bases). This CDR3 spans 12 amino acids. V shed 6 bases and J shed 2 bases, with 10 bases lying between them. CDR1 and CDR2 from the germline V gene are SQVTM and ANQGSEA. CDR3 sequence reads: CSVYRIQETQYF. The CDR3 DNA sequence: TGCAGCGTGTACAGGATTCAAGAGACCCAGTACTTC.

In its sample, this clonotype was seen many times. V is TRBV3-1 and J is TRBJ2-5, with 10 nucleotides matching TRBD2. This CDR3 has 18 residues. Germline CDR1 LGHDT, CDR2 YNNKEL (reference sequence). V lost 4 bases and J lost 2; bases outside the gene matches: 13. CDR3 residues: CASSPWASGRTWQETQYF. The CDR3 DNA sequence: TGTGCCAGCAGCCCCTGGGCTAGCGGGAGAACTTGGCAAGAGACCCAGTACTTC.

This clonotype has ten or more counts. The chain couples TRBV28 to TRBJ2-3; TRBD1 is a possible D gene (6 bases). V lost 5 bases, J lost 1 base, and 13 bases lay in between. Germline CDR1 MDHEN, CDR2 SYDVKM. CDR3 length equals 15 residues. DNA for the CDR3: TGTGCCAGCAGTAGAAGGGACACGGGCACAGATACGCAGTATTTT. Translated: CASSRRDTGTDTQYF.

A few counts support this clonotype. The chain is built from TRBV5-1 and TRBJ2-7; TRBD2 matches 10 bases. This CDR3 has 20 residues. The trim removed 2 bases at V and 2 bases at J, leaving 19 bases unmatched. Germline values: CDR1 SGHRS, CDR2 YFSETQ. In DNA form, the CDR3 reads TGCGCCAGCAGCTTTATAGTTAGTGAACGACTAGCGGGCGAACCCTACGAGCAGTACTTC. Protein: CASSFIVSERLAGEPYEQYF.